This entry concerns a single T cell receptor beta chain. The repertoire was sequenced with immunoSEQ multiplex PCR; TCRdb's copy has only in-frame clones and lacks some. The data show roughly 45,000 clones, approximately 82% seen once. CDR1 and CDR2 from the germline V gene are MNHEY and SMNVEV (reference sequence). J gave up 7 bases and V 5 bases, and 4 bases lay outside the gene matches. This CDR3 has 13 amino acids. The sample comes from a study of PD-L1 blockade in urothelial cancer. Study-wide background: As for prior chemotherapy regimens, patients had received 0 to 3. Reported median T cell count for blood samples was more than 140,000.

Time point meaning: peripheral blood 6 weeks after treatment start. Diagnoses among patients were locally advanced or metastatic urothelial carcinoma. A total of 1 to 8 samples per patient were collected pretreatment and on-treatment. The sequences come from PBMCs, collected around atezolizumab (anti-PD-L1) treatment. The rearrangement joins TRBV27 to TRBJ1-4; 7 bases map to TRBD1. This sequence was found in a man in his 60s with urothelial cancer. CDR3 in DNA: TGTGCCAGCAGTGCGGAGGGGGCTGAAAAACTGTTTTTT. As protein: CASSAEGAEKLFF.